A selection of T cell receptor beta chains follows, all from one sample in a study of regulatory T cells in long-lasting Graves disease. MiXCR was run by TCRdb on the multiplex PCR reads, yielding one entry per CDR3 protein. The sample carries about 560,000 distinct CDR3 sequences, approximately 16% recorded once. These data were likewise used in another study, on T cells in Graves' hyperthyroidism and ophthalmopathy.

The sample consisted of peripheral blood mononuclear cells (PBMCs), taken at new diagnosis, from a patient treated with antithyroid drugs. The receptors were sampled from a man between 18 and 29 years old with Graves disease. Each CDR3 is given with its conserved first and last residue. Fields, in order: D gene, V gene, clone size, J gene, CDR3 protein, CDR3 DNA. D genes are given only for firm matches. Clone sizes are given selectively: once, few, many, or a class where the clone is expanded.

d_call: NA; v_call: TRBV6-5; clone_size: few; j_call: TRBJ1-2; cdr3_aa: CASSSRVKPGTSYGYTF; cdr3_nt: TGTGCCAGCAGTTCACGCGTTAAACCAGGGACTTCCTATGGCTACACCTTC
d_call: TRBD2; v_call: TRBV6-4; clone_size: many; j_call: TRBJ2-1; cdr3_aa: CASSELAGSYNEQFF; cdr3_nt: TGTGCCAGCAGTGAACTAGCGGGCTCCTACAATGAGCAGTTCTTC
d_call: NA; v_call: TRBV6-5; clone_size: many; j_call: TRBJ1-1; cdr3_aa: CASSYSQNTEAFF; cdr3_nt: TGTGCCAGCAGTTACTCGCAAAACACTGAAGCTTTCTTT
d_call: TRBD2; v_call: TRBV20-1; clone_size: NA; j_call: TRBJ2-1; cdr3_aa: CSARDKSGRRSYNEQFF; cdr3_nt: TGCAGTGCTAGAGATAAAAGCGGGAGGCGCTCCTACAATGAGCAGTTCTTC
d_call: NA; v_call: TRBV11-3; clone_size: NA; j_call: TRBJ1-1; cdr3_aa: CASSPPLGESAEAFF; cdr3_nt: TGTGCCAGCAGCCCTCCATTGGGGGAGTCTGCTGAAGCTTTCTTT
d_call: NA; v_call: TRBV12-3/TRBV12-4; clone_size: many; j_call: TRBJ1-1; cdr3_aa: CASSLTEGTEAFF; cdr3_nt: TGTGCCAGCAGCTTAACGGAGGGCACTGAAGCTTTCTTT
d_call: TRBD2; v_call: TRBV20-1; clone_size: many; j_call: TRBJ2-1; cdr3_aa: CSAPGTSEVEQFF; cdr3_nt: TGCAGTGCTCCCGGGACTAGCGAAGTTGAGCAGTTCTTC
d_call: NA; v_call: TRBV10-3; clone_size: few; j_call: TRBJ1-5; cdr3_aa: CAISEGDGNQPQHF; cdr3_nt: TGTGCCATCAGTGAGGGGGATGGAAATCAGCCCCAGCATTTT
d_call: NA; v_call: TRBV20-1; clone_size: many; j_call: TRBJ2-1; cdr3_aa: CSASRGLNEQFF; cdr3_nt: TGCAGTGCTAGTCGGGGACTCAATGAGCAGTTCTTC
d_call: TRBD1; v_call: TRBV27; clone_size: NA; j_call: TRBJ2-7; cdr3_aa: CASILTGRYEQYF; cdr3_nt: TGTGCCAGCATCCTGACAGGGCGCTACGAGCAGTACTTC
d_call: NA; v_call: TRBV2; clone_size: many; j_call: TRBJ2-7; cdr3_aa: CASSVLPRGDEQYF; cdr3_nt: TGTGCCAGCAGCGTTTTACCAAGGGGCGACGAGCAGTACTTC
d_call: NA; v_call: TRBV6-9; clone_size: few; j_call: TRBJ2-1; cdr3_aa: CASSLAGSSNEQFF; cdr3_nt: TGTGCCAGCAGTTTGGCAGGGTCTTCCAATGAGCAGTTCTTC
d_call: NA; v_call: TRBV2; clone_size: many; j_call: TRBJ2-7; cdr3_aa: CASIGPAYEQYF; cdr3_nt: TGTGCCAGCATCGGTCCGGCCTACGAGCAGTACTTC
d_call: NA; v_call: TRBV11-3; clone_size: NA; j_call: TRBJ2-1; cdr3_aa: CASSPTTSVGSEQFF; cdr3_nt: TGTGCCAGCAGCCCGACCACGAGCGTTGGCAGTGAGCAGTTCTTC
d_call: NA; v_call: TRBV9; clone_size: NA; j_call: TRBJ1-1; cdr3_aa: CASSALDGGNTEAFF; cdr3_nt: TGTGCCAGCAGCGCCCTGGACGGGGGGAACACTGAAGCTTTCTTT
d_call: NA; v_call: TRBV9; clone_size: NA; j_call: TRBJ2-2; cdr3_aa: CASRLEGGELFF; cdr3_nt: TGTGCCAGCAGACTTGAAGGTGGGGAGCTGTTTTTT
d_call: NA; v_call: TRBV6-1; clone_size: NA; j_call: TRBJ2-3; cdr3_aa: CASSEGDWRDTQYF; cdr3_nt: TGTGCCAGCAGTGAAGGGGACTGGAGAGATACGCAGTATTTT
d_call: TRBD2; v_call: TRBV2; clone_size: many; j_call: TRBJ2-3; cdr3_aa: CASSDGAGGDTDTQYF; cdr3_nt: TGTGCCAGCAGTGATGGGGCGGGAGGGGACACAGATACGCAGTATTTT
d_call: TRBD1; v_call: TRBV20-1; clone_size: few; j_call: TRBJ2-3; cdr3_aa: CSAKTGGGTDTQYF; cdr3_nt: TGCAGTGCTAAGACAGGGGGTGGCACAGATACGCAGTATTTT
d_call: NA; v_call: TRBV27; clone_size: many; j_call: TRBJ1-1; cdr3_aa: CASSGGARTEAFF; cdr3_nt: TGTGCCAGCAGTGGGGGGGCGCGGACTGAAGCTTTCTTT
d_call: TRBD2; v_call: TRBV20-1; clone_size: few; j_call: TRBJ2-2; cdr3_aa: CSARGFGLAGTGELFF; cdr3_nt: TGCAGTGCAAGAGGATTCGGACTAGCGGGAACCGGGGAGCTGTTTTTT
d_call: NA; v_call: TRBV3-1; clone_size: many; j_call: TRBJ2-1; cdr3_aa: CASSQDPAGSYNEQFF; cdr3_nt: TGTGCCAGCAGCCAAGATCCGGCAGGTTCCTACAATGAGCAGTTCTTC
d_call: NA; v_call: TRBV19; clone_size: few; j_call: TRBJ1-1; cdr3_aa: CASSIARRNTEAFF; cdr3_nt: TGTGCCAGTAGTATAGCTCGGCGGAACACTGAAGCTTTCTTT
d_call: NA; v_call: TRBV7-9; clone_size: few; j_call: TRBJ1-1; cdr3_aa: CASSGTPMNTEAFF; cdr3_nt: TGTGCCAGCAGCGGGACACCTATGAACACTGAAGCTTTCTTT
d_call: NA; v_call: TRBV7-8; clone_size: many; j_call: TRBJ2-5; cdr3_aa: CASSPKATEATQYF; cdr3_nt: TGTGCCAGCAGCCCGAAGGCGACTGAGGCGACCCAGTACTTC
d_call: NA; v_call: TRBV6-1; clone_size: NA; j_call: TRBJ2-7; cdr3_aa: CASSVGGSGRGAEQYF; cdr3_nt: TGTGCCAGCAGCGTAGGGGGTTCGGGGCGCGGGGCTGAGCAGTACTTC
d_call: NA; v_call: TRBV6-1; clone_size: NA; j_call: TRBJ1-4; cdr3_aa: CASSEAARRVLNEKLFF; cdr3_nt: TGTGCCAGCAGTGAAGCAGCCCGGAGGGTCTTAAATGAAAAACTGTTTTTT
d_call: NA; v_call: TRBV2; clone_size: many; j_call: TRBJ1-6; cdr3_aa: CASCTQNSPLHF; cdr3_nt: TGTGCCAGCTGCACCCAGAATTCACCCCTCCACTTT
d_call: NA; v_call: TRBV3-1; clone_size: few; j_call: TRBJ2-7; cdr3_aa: CASSQPTVSYEQYF; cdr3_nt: TGCGCCAGCAGCCAACCGACAGTATCGTACGAGCAGTACTTC
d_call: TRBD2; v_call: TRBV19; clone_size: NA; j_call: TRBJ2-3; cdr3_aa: CASSPAAGGPQDTQYF; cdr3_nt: TGTGCCAGTAGTCCCGCGGCGGGAGGCCCACAAGATACGCAGTATTTT
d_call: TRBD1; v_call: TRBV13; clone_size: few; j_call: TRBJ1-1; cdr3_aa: CASSLRGRGGTEAFF; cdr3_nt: TGTGCCAGCAGCTTAAGAGGCAGGGGGGGTACTGAAGCTTTCTTT
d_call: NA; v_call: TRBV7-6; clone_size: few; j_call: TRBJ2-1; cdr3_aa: CASSLDQDLFYNEQFF; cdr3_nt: TGTGCCAGCAGCTTAGACCAGGATTTGTTCTACAATGAGCAGTTCTTC
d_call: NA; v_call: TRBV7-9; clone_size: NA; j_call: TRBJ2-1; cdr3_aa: CASNTERAVNEQFF; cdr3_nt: TGTGCCAGCAACACGGAACGCGCCGTCAATGAGCAGTTCTTC
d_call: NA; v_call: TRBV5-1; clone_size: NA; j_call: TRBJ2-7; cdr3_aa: CASSPTEQTYEQYF; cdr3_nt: TGCGCCAGCAGCCCTACAGAGCAGACCTACGAGCAGTACTTC
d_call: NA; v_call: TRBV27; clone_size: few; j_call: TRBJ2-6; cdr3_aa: CASARTGRESGANVLTF; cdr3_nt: TGTGCCAGCGCCAGGACAGGGAGGGAATCTGGGGCCAACGTCCTGACTTTC
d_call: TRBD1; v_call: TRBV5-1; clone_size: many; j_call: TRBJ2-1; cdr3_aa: CASTGGAEQFF; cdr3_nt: TGCGCCAGTACAGGGGGCGCTGAGCAGTTCTTC
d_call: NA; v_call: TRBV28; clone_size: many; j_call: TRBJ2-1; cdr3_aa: CASKSWATYEQFF; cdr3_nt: TGTGCCAGCAAGTCATGGGCCACTTATGAGCAGTTCTTC
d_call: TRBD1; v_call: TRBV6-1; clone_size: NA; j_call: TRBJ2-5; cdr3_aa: CASRAGTGGPEETQYF; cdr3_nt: TGTGCCAGCAGGGCCGGGACAGGGGGACCCGAAGAGACCCAGTACTTC
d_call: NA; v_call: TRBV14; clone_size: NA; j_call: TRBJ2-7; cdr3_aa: CTSSQALAGYEQYF; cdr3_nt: TGTACCAGCAGCCAAGCCCTAGCAGGCTACGAGCAGTACTTC
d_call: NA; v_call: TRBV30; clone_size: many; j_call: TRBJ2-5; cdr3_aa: CAWSVQDLETQYF; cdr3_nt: TGTGCCTGGAGTGTACAGGACCTCGAGACCCAGTACTTC
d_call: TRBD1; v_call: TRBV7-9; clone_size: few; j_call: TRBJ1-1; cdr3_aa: CASSLGETGSTEAFF; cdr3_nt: TGTGCCAGCAGCTTAGGGGAGACAGGGAGTACTGAAGCTTTCTTT